The 4 T cell receptor beta chains below all came from one sample that was sequenced in a study of cytomegalovirus exposure and HLA in healthy donors. Primers for the PCR totalled 60 Vbeta and 13 Jbeta. Here immunoSEQ multiplex PCR was the method, and the copy in TCRdb shows in-frame clones only, minus some. This sample yields some 91,000 clones, of which about 75% are seen a single time; roughly 7.1% belongs to the top ten. Sample: PBMCs. The receptor set was obtained from a man in his forties or fifties in good health and CMV-seropositive.

The chain recombines TRBV7-9 with TRBJ2-3; D uncertain. CDR3 size: 16 residues. Per germline, CDR1 SEHNR and CDR2 FQNEAQ (reference sequence). The CDR3 region is CSSRRRHTKITDTQYF. CDR3 nucleotides: TGTTCAAGCAGAAGACGGCATACTAAAATCACAGATACGCAGTATTTT.

This clone showed up just once. The chain joins TRBV27 to TRBJ2-5, with TRBD2 matching over 10 bases. J lost 3 bases, V lost 1 base, and 2 bases had no gene match. The CDR3 is 15 amino acids. Germline assignment: CDR1 MNHEY and CDR2 SMNVEV (reference sequence). CDR3 in DNA: TGTGCCAGCAGTTTATGGAGCGGGAGGGAAGAGACCCAGTACTTC. This translates into CASSLWSGREETQYF.

This clone appeared once. This chain connects TRBV6-1 to TRBJ2-5; 12 bases are a match to TRBD2. The DNA end lines up better with TRBJ2-7; the J call may be wrong. Germline V gene lookup returns CDR1 MNHNS and CDR2 SASEGT. The length of the CDR3 is 15 residues. The CDR3 sequence is CASSKGLAGPYEQYF. The DNA of the CDR3 is TGTGCCAGCAGTAAGGGACTAGCGGGTCCCTACGAGCAGTACTTC.

This clone was seen a single time. The V and J genes are TRBV4-1 and TRBJ2-3; 9 bases are shared with TRBD2. V dropped 0 bases and J dropped 6; count of bases not matched to a gene: 7. The CDR3 consists of 16 residues. Germline-derived CDR1 and CDR2 are MGHRA and YSYEKL. CDR3 in amino acids: CASSQDRGGGRDTQYF. CDR3 nucleotides: TGCGCCAGCAGCCAAGATCGCGGGGGGGGGCGTGATACGCAGTATTTT.